Following are 10 T cell receptor beta chains from one sample sequenced in a study of blood T cell repertoires in COVID-19. Repertoires were generated with immunoSEQ multiplex PCR, while TCRdb's copy carries only in-frame clones and drops some. The table has about 220,000 clones, 80% to 85% seen once. The sequenced material came from peripheral blood. Receptor source: a woman in her sixties or seventies with COVID-19, enrolled during active disease.

This clone was recorded a few times. The chain links TRBV6-6 to TRBJ2-1; TRBD2 matches at 10 bases. Germline values: CDR1 MNHNY, CDR2 SVGAGI (reference sequence). V was pared by 5 bases and J by 3 bases, with 13 bases of the junction left unmatched. This CDR3 region has 18 residues. The CDR3 sequence is CASSPSAAGTSVYNEQFF. DNA of the CDR3: TGTGCCAGCAGTCCTAGTGCCGCCGGGACTAGCGTCTACAATGAGCAGTTCTTC.

The J gene is TRBJ1-1, the V gene TRBV28; TRBD1 is a possible D gene (5 bases). CDR3 length: 14 residues. Germline V gene data show CDR1 as MDHEN and CDR2 as SYDVKM. Between the trimmed V and J ends, which lost 6 bases and 0 bases, there was a span of 11 bases. CDR3 bases: TGTGCCAGCAGCCCTGGGGGGATGAACACTGAAGCTTTCTTT. Translation gives CASSPGGMNTEAFF.

There are many counts of this clone. The chain uses TRBV11-2 and TRBJ1-6; the D is unclear. V was pared by 5 bases and J by 0 bases, with 5 bases between. Germline values: CDR1 SGHAT, CDR2 FQNNGV. The length of the CDR3 is 14 residues. The CDR3 DNA sequence: TGTGCCAGCAGCCTAAGCTCCTATAATTCACCCCTCCACTTT. Amino acid sequence: CASSLSSYNSPLHF.

The gene calls are TRBV6-1 and TRBJ2-6; D not resolved. Germline V lookup: CDR1 MNHNS, CDR2 SASEGT. The length of the CDR3 is 16 residues. V was shortened by 4 bases and J by 0 bases, with 10 bases between the two germline ends. The CDR3: CASSGLVVSGANVLTF. The CDR3 region has the DNA TGTGCCAGCAGTGGACTCGTAGTCTCTGGGGCCAACGTCCTGACTTTC.

This chain uses TRBV7-6 with TRBJ2-5; 7 positions agree with TRBD1. CDR1 SGHVS and CDR2 FNYEAQ come from the germline V gene. This CDR3 spans 15 amino acids. V lost 5 bases to trimming and J lost 6 bases; unmatched junction nucleotides: 12. The CDR3 sequence is CASSLGDSRGQTQYF. The CDR3, as DNA: TGTGCCAGCAGCCTCGGGGACAGTCGGGGTCAGACCCAGTACTTC. The full variable domain, its missing parts supplied by reference TRBV7-6 and TRBJ2-5, is GAGVSQSPRYKVTKRGQDVALRCDPISGHVSLYWYRQALGQGPEFLTYFNYEAQQDKSGLPNDRFSAERPEGSISTLTIQRTEQRDSAMYRCASSLGDSRGQTQYFGPGTRLLVL.

CDR3 sequence (DNA): TGTGCCATCAGTGATTTGGTCAGGGGTTATGAGCAGTTCTTC. Its protein product is CAISDLVRGYEQFF. V gene TRBV10-3 combines with J gene TRBJ2-1; tentatively, D is TRBD1 (6 bases). CDR1 and CDR2 from the germline V gene are ENHRY and SYGVKD. The CDR3 sequence is 14 residues long. The V end was cut by 3 bases, the J end by 8 bases, with 14 bases between.

The chain joins TRBV6-5 to TRBJ1-1, with D possibly being TRBD1 (6 bases). Germline V gives CDR1 MNHEY, CDR2 SVGAGI. V was trimmed by 6 bases and J by 0 bases, leaving 14 bases between them. This CDR3 contains 15 residues. CDR3 nucleotides: TGTGCCAGCAGCCCGGGGGGACAAATGAACACTGAAGCTTTCTTT. As protein: CASSPGGQMNTEAFF.

The chain couples TRBV2 to TRBJ1-3; tentative D call: TRBD1 (6 bases). The CDR3 spans 14 residues. V lost 9 bases and J 0 bases, leaving 12 bases between the germline ends. Germline V gives CDR1 SNHLY, CDR2 FYNNEI. CDR3 loop: CASLQGHSGNTIYF. DNA for the CDR3: TGTGCCAGTCTACAGGGCCACTCTGGAAACACCATATATTTT.

This clone was seen more than once but under ten times. The chain is built from TRBV28 and TRBJ2-7; 8 bases are shared with TRBD2. The CDR3 is 13 amino acids. In germline, CDR1 is MDHEN, CDR2 SYDVKM. Trimming cost V 3 bases and J 9 bases; bases outside gene matches: 7. The chain's CDR3 is CASSLSGRAAQYF. CDR3 DNA: TGTGCCAGCAGTTTGAGCGGGAGAGCTGCGCAGTACTTC.

The J gene is TRBJ2-1, the V gene TRBV27; 11 nucleotides agree with TRBD2. V shed 6 bases and J 4 bases; nucleotides not matched to a gene: 2. This CDR3 is 14 amino acids long. The V gene's germline CDR1 is MNHEY and CDR2 SMNVEV (reference sequence). Here the CDR3 DNA reads TGTGCCAGCAGAGGACTAGCGGGTTACAATGAGCAGTTCTTC. This translates into CASRGLAGYNEQFF.